This TCR beta chain is drawn from a study of T cell repertoires in cytomegalovirus infection. For the study at large: Both a matching HLA type and CMV infection were indicated by public TCR beta signatures.

Germline CDR1 is SNHLY and CDR2 is FYNNEI. The CDR3 totals 17 residues. The ends lost 10 bases at V and 3 bases at J; junction bases unmatched: 17. This clonotype was observed many times. Its antigen remains unidentified. TCRdb re-analysed the reads in MiXCR, keeping a single row per CDR3 protein. The sample comprises around 100,000 distinct CDR3 sequences, about 9.5% of which are singletons, and 30% to 40% rests with the top ten. This TCR came from a human donor in good health (CMV status not recorded). Some clones in this sample may be carry-over from other donors' samples. The chain links TRBV2 to TRBJ2-1; 8 bases map to TRBD2. The specimen was PBMCs, sequenced either directly or after in vitro stimulation (not recorded which). The CDR3 coding sequence is TGTGCCACCGACTCGCCTTCAAGCGGGAGTTTCTACAATGAGCAGTTCTTC. Translated: CATDSPSSGSFYNEQFF.